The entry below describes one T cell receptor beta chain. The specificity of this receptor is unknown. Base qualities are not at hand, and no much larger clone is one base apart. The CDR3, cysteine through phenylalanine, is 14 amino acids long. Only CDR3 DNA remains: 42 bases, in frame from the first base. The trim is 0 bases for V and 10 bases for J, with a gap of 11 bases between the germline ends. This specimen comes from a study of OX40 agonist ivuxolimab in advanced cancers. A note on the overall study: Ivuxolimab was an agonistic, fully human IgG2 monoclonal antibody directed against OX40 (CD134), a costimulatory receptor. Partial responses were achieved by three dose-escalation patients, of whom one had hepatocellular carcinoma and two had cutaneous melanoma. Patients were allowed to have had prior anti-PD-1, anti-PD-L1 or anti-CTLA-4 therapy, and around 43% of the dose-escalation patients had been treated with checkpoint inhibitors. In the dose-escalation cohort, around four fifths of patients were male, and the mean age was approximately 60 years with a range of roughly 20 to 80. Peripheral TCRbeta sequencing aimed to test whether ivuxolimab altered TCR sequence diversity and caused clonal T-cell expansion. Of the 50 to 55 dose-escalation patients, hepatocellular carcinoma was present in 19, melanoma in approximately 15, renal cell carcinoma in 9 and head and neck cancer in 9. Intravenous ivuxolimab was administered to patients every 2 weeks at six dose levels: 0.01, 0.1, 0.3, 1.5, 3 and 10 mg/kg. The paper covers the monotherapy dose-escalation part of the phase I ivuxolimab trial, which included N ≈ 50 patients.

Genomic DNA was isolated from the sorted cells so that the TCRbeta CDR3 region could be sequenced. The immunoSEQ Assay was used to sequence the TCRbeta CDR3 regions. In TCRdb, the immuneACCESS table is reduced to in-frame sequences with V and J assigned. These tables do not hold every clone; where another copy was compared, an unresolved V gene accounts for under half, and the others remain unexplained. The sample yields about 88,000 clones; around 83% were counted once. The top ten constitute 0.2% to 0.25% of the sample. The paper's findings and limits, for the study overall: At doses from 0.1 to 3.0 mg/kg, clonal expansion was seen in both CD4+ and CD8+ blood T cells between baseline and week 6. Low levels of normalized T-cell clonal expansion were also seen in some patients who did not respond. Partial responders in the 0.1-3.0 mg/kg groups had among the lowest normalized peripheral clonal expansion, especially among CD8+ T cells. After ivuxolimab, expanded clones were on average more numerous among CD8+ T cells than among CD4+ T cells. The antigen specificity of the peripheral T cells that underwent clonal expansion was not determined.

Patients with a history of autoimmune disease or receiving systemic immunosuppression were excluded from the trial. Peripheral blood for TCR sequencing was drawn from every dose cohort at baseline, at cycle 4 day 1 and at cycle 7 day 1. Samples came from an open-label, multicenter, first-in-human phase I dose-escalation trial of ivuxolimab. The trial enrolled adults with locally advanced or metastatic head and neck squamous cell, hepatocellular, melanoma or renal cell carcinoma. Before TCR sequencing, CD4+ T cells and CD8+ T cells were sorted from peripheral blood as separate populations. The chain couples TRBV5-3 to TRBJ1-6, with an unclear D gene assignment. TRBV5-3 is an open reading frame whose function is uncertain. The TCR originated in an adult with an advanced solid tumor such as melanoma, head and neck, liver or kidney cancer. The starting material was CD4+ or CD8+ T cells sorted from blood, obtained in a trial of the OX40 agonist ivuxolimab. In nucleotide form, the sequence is TGTGCCAGAAGCTTGGAACCTGTAGGGTCACCCCTCCACTTT. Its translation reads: CARSLEPVGSPLHF.